The TCR beta chain described here comes from a study of identical twins. This clonotype was counted only a few times. The antigen is unknown. Germline V gene data show CDR1 as MGHRA and CDR2 as YSYEKL. CDR3 size: 12 residues. Template switching introduced a universal primer site, and the cDNA bore unique molecular identifiers. Using its own MiXCR run on the 5' RACE reads, TCRdb lists one record per CDR3 protein. Of roughly 1.6 million distinct CDR3 sequences listed, less than 35% are singletons. Study conclusions and caveats: The more abundant beta clonotypes in cord blood had fewer insertions, and memory repertoires did not show this. A cross-sectional statistical analysis, not follow-up of the same donors, supported the conclusions. Invariant MAIT and iNKT cells could partly confound zero-insertion analyses.

The TCR comes from a newborn girl in good health. Sequenced input: cord blood. This chain uses TRBV4-1 with TRBJ2-7, with D unclear. The end of the DNA is better explained by TRBJ2-5, so the J call may be wrong. The CDR3 sequence: CASSQVKGTQYF. DNA of the CDR3: TGCGCCAGCAGCCAAGTGAAAGGGACCCAGTACTTC.